Given below is one T cell receptor beta chain in context. Antigen unknown. A read error may produce the germline difference seen at one junction end. This specimen belongs to a study of vaccination effects on CD4 cells after COVID-19. Before any sequencing was done, the ViraFEST assay used viral peptide pools to expand antigen-specific CD4+ T cells. It was after around 10 days of culture that CD4+ T cells were isolated. Every participant took two doses of the BNT162b2 or mRNA-1273 vaccine. After under 2.5 million PBMC were placed in each well, they were cultured with about 10 IU/ml IL-2 and approximately 10 ug/ml peptides. On days 3 and 7, fresh IL-2 medium replaced half the medium. General study results and limits: Healthy vaccine recipients' vaccine-induced clones were almost all SARS-CoV-2 mono-reactive.

This CDR3 has 12 residues. In germline, CDR1 is LGHDT, CDR2 YNNKEL (reference sequence). TCRdb's copy holds only in-frame clones and misses some; the assay was immunoSEQ multiplex PCR. The data contain fewer than 35,000 clones, roughly 77% of them singletons. The rearrangement uses TRBV3-1 (or the pseudogene TRBV3-2) and TRBJ1-2; 8 nucleotides agree with TRBD1. The clonotype comes from a human donor who received a COVID-19 vaccine. The sequences come from CD4+ T cells from PBMCs cultured with HCoV-229E spike peptides, collected after COVID-19 vaccination. The chain's CDR3 is CASSQRTGLVFF. CDR3 DNA sequence: TGTGCCAGCAGCCAAAGGACAGGGCTAGTCTTCTTC.